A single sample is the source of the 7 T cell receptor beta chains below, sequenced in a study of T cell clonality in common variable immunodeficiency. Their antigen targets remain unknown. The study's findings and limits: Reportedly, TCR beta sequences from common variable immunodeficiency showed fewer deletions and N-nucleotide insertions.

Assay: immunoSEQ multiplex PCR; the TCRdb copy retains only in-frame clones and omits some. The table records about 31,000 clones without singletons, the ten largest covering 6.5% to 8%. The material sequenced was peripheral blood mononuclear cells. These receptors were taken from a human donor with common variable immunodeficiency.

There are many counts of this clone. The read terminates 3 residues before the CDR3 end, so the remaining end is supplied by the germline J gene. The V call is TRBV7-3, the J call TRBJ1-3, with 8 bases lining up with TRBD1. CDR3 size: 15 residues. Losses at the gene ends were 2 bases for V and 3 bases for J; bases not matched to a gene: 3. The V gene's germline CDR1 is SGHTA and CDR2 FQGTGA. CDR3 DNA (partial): TGTGCCAGCAGCTTAGGACAGGGAGGTGGAAACACC. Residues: CASSLGQGGGNT. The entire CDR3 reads CASSLGQGGGNTIYF. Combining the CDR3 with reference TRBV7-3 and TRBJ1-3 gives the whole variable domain GAGVSQTPSNKVTEKGKYVELRCDPISGHTALYWYRQSLGQGPEFLIYFQGTGAADDSGLPNDRFFAVRPEGSVSTLKIQRTERGDSAVYLCASSLGQGGGNTIYFGEGSWLTVV.

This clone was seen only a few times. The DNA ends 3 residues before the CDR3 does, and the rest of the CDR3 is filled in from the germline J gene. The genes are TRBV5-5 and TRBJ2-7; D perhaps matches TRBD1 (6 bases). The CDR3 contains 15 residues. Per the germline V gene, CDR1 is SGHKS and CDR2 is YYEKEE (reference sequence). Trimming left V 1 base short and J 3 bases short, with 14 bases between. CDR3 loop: CASSLTGTSDYEQYF. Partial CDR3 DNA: TGTGCCAGCAGCTTGACCGGGACATCAGACTACGAG. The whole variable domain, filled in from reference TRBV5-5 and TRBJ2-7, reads DAGVTQSPTHLIKTRGQQVTLRCSPISGHKSVSWYQQVLGQGPQFIFQYYEKEERGRGNFPDRFSARQFPNYSSELNVNALLLGDSALYLCASSLTGTSDYEQYFGPGTRLTVT.

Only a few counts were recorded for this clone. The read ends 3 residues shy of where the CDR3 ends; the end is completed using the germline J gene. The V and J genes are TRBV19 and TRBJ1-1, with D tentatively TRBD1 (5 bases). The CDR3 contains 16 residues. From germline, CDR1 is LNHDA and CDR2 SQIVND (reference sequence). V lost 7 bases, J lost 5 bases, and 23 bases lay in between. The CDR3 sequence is CASIVVGARRRTEAFF. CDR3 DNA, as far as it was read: TGTGCCAGTATCGTCGTAGGGGCCCGGCGAAGGACTGAA.

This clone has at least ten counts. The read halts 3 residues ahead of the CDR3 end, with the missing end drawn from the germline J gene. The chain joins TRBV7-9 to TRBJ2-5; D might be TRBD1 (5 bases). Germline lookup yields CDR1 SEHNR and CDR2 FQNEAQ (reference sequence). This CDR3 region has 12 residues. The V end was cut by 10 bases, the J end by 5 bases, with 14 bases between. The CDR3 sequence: CATQSGYETQYF. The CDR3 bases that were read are TGTGCCACCCAATCAGGGTACGAGACC.

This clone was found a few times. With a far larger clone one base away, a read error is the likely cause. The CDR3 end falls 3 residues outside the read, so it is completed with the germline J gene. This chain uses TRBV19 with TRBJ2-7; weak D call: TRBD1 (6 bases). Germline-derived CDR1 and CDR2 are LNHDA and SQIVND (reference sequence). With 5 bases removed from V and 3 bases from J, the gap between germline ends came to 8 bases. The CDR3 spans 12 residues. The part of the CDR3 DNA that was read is TGTGCCAGTAGTCAGGGGATCTACGAG. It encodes CASSQGIYE. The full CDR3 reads CASSQGIYEQYF.

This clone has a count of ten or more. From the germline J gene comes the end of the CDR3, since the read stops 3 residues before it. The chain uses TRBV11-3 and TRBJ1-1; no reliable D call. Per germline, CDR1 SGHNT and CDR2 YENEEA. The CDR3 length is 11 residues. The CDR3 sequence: CASSFKGEAFF. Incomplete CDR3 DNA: TGTGCCAGCAGCTTTAAAGGGGAA.

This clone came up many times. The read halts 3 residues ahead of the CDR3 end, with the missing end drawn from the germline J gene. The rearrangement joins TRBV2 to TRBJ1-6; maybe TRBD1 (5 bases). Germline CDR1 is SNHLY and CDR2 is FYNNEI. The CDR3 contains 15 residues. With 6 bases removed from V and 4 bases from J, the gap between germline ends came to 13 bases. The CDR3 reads CASRGPSEYNSPLHF. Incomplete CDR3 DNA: TGTGCCAGCAGGGGGCCGAGCGAGTATAATTCACCC.